One T cell receptor (beta chain) is described in this entry. Sequencing was performed with immunoSEQ multiplex PCR; in TCRdb, only in-frame clones are kept and a portion is missing. The sample has some 150,000 clones, around 83% seen once. The sample comes from a study of blood T cell repertoires in COVID-19. The V end was cut by 1 base, the J end by 3 bases, with 7 bases between. CDR1 is MGHRA, CDR2 YSYEKL, per germline. The CDR3 consists of 13 residues. The age range of participants was roughly 18 to 90 years, with residence in some 25 US areas. The chain has TRBV4-1 and TRBJ2-7; D gene uncertain. Sequencing input: PBMCs or T cells enriched from blood (not recorded which). This clonotype originated in a woman aged 45-60 years who had been exposed to COVID-19. The CDR3 DNA follows: TGCGCCAGCAGCCAAGGAACTGGCTACGAGCAGTACTTC. Translation: CASSQGTGYEQYF.